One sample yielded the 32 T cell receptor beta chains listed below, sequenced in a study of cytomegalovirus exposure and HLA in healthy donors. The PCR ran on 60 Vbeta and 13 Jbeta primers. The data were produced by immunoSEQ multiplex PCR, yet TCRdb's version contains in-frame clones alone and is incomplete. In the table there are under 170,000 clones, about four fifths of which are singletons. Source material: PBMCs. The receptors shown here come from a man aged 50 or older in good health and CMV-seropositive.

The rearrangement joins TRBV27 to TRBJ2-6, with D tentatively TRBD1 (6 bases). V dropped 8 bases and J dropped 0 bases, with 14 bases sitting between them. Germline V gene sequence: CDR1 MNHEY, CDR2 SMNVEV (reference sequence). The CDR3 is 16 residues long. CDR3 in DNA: TGTGCCAGCTCGACCGAGGACAGCTCTGGGGCCAACGTCCTGACTTTC. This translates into CASSTEDSSGANVLTF.

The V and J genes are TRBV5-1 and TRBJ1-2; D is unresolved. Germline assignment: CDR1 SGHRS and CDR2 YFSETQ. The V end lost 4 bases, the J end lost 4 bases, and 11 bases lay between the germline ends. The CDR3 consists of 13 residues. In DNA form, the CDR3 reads TGCGCCAGCAGCCCGACTGATTCCTATGGCTACACCTTC. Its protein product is CASSPTDSYGYTF.

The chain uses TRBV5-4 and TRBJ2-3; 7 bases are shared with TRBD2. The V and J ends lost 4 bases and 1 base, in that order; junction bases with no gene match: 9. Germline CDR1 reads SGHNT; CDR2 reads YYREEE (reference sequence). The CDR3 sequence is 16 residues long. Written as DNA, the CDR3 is TGTGCCAGCAGCCTTTTCTTGGCGGGGGGCACAGATACGCAGTATTTT. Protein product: CASSLFLAGGTDTQYF.

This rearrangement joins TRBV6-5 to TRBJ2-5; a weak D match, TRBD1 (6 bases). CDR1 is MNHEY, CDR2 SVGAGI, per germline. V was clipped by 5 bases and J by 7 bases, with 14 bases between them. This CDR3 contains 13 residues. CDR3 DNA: TGTGCCAGCAGTCGCACTAGAGGGGGGACCCAGTACTTC. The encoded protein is CASSRTRGGTQYF.

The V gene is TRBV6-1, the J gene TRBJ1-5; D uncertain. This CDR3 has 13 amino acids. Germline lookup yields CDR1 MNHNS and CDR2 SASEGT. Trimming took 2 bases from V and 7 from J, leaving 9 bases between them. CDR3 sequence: CASSEFERQPQHF. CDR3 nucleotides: TGTGCCAGCAGTGAATTTGAACGGCAGCCCCAGCATTTT.

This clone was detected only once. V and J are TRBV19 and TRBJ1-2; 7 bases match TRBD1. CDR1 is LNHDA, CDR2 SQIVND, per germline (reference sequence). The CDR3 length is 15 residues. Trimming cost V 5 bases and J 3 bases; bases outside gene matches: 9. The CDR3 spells CASSSERQGDYGYTF. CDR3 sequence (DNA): TGTGCCAGTAGTTCCGAGCGGCAGGGGGACTATGGCTACACCTTC. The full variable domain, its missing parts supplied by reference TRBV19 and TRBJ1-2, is DGGITQSPKYLFRKEGQNVTLSCEQNLNHDAMYWYRQDPGQGLRLIYYSQIVNDFQKGDIAEGYSVSREKKESFPLTVTSAQKNPTAFYLCASSSERQGDYGYTFGSGTRLTVV.

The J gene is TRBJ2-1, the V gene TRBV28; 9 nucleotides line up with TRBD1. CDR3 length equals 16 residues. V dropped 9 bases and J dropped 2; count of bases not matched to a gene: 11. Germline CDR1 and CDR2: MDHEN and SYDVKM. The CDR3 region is CASKTRQGVTYNEQFF. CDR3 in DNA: TGTGCCAGTAAAACCCGACAGGGGGTTACCTACAATGAGCAGTTCTTC. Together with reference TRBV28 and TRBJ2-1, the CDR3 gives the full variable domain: DVKVTQSSRYLVKRTGEKVFLECVQDMDHENMFWYRQDPGLGLRLIYFSYDVKMKEKGDIPEGYSVSREKKERFSLILESASTNQTSMYLCASKTRQGVTYNEQFFGPGTRLTVL.

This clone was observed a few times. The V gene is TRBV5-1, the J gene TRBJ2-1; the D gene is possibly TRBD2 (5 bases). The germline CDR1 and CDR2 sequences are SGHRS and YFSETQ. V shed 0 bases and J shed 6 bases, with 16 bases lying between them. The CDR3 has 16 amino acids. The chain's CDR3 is CASSLGGLDYGNEQFF. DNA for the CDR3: TGCGCCAGCAGCTTGGGTGGACTCGATTACGGCAATGAGCAGTTCTTC.

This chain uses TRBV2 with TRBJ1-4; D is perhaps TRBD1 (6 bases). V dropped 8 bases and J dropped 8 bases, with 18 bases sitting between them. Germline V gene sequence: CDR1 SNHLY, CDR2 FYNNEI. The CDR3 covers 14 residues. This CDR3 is CASAKQGGGEKLFF. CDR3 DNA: TGTGCCAGCGCGAAACAGGGTGGTGGGGAAAAACTGTTTTTT.

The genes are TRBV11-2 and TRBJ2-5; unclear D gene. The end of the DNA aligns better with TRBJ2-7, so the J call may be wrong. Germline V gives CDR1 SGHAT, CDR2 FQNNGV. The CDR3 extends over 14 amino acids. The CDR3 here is CASSDRLSSYEQYF. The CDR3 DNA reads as TGTGCCAGCAGCGACCGACTGAGCTCCTACGAGCAGTACTTC.

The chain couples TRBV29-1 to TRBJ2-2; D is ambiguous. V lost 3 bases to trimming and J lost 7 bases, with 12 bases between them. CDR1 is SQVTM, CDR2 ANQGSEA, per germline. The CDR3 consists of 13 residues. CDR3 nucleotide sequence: TGCAGCGTTGATAAAACTATTGGCGGGGAGCTGTTTTTT. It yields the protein CSVDKTIGGELFF.

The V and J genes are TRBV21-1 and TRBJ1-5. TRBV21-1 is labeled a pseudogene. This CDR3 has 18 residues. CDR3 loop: CASSKLWQEGGSNQPQHF. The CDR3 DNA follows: TGTGCCAGCAGCAAATTGTGGCAGGAAGGCGGGAGCAATCAGCCCCAGCATTTT.

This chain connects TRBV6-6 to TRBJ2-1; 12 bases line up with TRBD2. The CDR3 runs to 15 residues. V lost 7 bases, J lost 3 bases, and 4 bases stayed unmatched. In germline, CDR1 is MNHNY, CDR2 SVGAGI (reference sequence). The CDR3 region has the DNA TGTGCCAGCATTGCGACTAGCGGGAGCTACAATGAGCAGTTCTTC. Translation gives CASIATSGSYNEQFF.

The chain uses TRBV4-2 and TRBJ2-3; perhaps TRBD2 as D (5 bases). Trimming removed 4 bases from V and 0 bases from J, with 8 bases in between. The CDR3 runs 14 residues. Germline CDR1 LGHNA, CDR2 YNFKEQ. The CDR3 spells CASSRSGSTDTQYF. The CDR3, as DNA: TGTGCCAGCAGCCGCAGCGGAAGCACAGATACGCAGTATTTT.

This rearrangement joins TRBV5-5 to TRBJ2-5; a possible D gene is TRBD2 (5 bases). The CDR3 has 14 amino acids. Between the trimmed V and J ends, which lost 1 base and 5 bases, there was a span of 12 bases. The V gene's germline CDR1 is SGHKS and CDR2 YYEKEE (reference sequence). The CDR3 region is CASSLRRTGETQYF. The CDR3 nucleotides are TGTGCCAGCAGCTTGCGGCGGACTGGGGAGACCCAGTACTTC.

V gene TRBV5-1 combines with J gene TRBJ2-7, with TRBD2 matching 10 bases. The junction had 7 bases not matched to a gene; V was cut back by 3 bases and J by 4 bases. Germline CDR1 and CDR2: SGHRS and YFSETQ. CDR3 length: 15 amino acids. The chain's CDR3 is CASSSGTSALYEQYF. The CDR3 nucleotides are TGCGCCAGCAGCTCAGGGACTAGCGCCTTGTACGAGCAGTACTTC.

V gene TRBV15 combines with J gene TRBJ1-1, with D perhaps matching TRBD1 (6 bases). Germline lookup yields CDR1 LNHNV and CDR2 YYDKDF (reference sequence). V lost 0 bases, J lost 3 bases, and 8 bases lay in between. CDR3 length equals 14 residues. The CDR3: CATSRDYRDTEAFF. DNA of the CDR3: TGTGCCACCAGCAGAGACTACAGGGACACTGAAGCTTTCTTT.

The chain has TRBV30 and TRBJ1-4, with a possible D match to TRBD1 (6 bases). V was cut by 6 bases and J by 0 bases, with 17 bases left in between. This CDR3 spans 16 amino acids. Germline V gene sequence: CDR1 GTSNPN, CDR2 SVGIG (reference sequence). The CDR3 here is CACLPGTSTTNEKLFF. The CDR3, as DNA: TGTGCCTGTTTACCCGGGACAAGTACAACTAATGAAAAACTGTTTTTT. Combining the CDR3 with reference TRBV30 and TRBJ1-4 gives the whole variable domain SQTIHQWPATLVQPVGSPLSLECTVEGTSNPNLYWYRQAAGRGLQLLFYSVGIGQISSEVPQNLSASRPQDRQFILSSKKLLLSDSGFYLCACLPGTSTTNEKLFFGSGTQLSVL.

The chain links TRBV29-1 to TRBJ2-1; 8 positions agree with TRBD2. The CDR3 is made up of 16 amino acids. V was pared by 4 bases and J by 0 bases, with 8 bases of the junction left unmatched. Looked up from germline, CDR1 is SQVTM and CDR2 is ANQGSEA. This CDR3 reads CSVVDSGMSSYNEQFF. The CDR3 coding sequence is TGCAGCGTTGTAGATAGCGGGATGAGCTCCTACAATGAGCAGTTCTTC.

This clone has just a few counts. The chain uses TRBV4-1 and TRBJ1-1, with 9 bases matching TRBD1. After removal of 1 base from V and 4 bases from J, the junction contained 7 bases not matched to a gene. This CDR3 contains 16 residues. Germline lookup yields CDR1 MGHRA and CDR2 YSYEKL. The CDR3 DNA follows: TGCGCCAGCAGCCAAGTTGGACAGGGGTTGCGCACTGAAGCTTTCTTT. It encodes CASSQVGQGLRTEAFF.

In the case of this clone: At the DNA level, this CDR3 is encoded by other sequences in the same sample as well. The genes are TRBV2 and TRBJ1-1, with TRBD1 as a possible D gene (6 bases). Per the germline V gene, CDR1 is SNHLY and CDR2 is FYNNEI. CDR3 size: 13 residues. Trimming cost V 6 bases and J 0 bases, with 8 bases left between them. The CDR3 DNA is TGTGCCAGCAGGACAGGTTTGAACACTGAAGCTTTCTTT. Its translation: CASRTGLNTEAFF. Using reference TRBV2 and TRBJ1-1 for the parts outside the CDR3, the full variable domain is EPEVTQTPSHQVTQMGQEVILRCVPISNHLYFYWYRQILGQKVEFLVSFYNNEISEKSEIFDDQFSVERPDGSNFTLKIRSTKLEDSAMYFCASRTGLNTEAFFGQGTRLTVV.

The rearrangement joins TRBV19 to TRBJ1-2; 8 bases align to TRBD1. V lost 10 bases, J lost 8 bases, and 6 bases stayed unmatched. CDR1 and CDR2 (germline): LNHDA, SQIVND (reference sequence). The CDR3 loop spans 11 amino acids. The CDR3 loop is CATAQGDGYTF. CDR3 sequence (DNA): TGTGCCACCGCACAGGGGGACGGCTACACCTTC.

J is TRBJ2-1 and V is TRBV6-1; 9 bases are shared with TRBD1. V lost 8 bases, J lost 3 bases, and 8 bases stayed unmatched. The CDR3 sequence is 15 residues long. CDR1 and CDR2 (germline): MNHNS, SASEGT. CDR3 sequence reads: CASGRTGEYYNEQFF. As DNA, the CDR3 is TGTGCCAGCGGCCGGACAGGGGAATACTACAATGAGCAGTTCTTC.

CDR3 in DNA: TGTGCCACCAGTCTTGGGGGGGACAGGGAGTACGAGCAGTACTTC. It is translated as CATSLGGDREYEQYF. V gene TRBV15 combines with J gene TRBJ2-7, with 9 bases lining up with TRBD1. The V gene's germline CDR1 is LNHNV and CDR2 YYDKDF (reference sequence). The CDR3 sequence is 15 residues long. V lost 6 bases to trimming and J lost 4 bases; unmatched junction nucleotides: 10.

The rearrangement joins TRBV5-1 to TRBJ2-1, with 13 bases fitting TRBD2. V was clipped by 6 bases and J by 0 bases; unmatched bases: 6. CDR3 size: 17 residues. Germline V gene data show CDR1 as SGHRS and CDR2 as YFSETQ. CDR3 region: CASTGTSGTSSYNEQFF. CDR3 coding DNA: TGCGCCAGCACGGGGACTAGCGGGACCAGCTCCTACAATGAGCAGTTCTTC. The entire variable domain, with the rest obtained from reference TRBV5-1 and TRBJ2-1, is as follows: KAGVTQTPRYLIKTRGQQVTLSCSPISGHRSVSWYQQTPGQGLQFLFEYFSETQRNKGNFPGRFSGRQFSNSRSEMNVSTLELGDSALYLCASTGTSGTSSYNEQFFGPGTRLTVL.

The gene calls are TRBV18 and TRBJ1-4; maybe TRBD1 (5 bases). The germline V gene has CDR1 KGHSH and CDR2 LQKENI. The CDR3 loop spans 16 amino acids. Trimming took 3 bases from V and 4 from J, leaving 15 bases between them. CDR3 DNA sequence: TGTGCCAGCTCACCCACCAATTGGGGCCATAATGAAAAACTGTTTTTT. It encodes CASSPTNWGHNEKLFF. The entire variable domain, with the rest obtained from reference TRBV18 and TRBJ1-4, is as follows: NAGVMQNPRHLVRRRGQEARLRCSPMKGHSHVYWYRQLPEEGLKFMVYLQKENIIDESGMPKERFSAEFPKEGPSILRIQQVVRGDSAAYFCASSPTNWGHNEKLFFGSGTQLSVL.

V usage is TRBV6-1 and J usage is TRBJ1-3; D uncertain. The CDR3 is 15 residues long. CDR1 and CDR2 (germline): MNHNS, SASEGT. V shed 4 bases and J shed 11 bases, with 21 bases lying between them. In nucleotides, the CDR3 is TGTGCCAGCAGTGGGGGAGAACCGACTCCGAACGCCATATATTTT. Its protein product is CASSGGEPTPNAIYF.

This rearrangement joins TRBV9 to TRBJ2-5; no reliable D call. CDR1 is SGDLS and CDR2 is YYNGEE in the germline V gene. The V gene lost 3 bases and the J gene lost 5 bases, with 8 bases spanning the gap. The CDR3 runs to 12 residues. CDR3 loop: CASSGYRETQYF. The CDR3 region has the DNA TGTGCCAGCAGCGGGTACCGGGAGACCCAGTACTTC.

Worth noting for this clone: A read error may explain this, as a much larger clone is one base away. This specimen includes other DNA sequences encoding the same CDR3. CDR3 bases: TGTGCCAGCAGCCGACAACCGAACACTGAAGCTTTCTTT. It specifies CASSRQPNTEAFF. J is TRBJ1-1 and V is TRBV7-3; D ambiguous. CDR3 length equals 13 residues. V dropped 5 bases and J dropped 1 base, with 8 bases sitting between them. Germline values: CDR1 SGHTA, CDR2 FQGTGA.

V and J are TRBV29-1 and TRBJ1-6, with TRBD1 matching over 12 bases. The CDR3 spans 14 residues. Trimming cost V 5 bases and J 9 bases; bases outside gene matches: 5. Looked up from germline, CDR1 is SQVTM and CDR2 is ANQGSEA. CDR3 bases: TGCAGCGTTTGGGGGACAGGGGGCGGTTCACCCCTCCACTTT. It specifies CSVWGTGGGSPLHF.

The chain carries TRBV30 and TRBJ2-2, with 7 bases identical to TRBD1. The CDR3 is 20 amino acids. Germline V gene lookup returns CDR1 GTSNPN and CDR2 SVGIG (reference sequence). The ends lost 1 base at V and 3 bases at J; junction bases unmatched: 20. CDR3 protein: CAWSGTVRGYPLKDTGELFF. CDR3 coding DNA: TGTGCCTGGAGTGGTACGGTCAGGGGGTACCCACTTAAGGACACCGGGGAGCTGTTTTTT.

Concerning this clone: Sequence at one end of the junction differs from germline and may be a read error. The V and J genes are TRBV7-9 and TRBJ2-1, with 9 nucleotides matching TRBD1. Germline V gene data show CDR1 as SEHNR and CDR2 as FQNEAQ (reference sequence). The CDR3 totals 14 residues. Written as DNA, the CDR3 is TGTTCCAGCAGCGGGACAGGGTGGAACAATGAGCAGTTCTTC. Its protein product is CSSSGTGWNNEQFF. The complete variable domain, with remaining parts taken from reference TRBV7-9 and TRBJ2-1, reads DTGVSQNPRHKITKRGQNVTFRCDPISEHNRLYWYRQTLGQGPEFLTYFQNEAQLEKSRLLSDRFSAERPKGSFSTLEIQRTEQGDSAMYLCSSSGTGWNNEQFFGPGTRLTVL.